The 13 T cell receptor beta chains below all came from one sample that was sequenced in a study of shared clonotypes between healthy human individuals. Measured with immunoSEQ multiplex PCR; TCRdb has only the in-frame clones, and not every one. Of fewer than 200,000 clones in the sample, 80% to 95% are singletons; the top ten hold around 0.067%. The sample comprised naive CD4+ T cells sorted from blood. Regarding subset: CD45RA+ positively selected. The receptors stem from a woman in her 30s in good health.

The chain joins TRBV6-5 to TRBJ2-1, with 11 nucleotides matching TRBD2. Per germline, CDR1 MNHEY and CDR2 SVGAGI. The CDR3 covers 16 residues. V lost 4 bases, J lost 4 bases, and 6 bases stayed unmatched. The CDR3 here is CASSFQGTSGYNEQFF. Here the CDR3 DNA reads TGTGCCAGCAGTTTTCAAGGGACTAGCGGTTACAATGAGCAGTTCTTC.

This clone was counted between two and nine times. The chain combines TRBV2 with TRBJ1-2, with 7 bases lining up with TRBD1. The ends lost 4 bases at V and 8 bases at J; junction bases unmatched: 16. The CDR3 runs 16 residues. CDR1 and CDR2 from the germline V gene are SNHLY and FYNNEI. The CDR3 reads CASSAQGQPYGDGYTF. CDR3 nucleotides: TGTGCCAGCAGTGCGCAGGGACAGCCATATGGGGACGGCTACACCTTC.

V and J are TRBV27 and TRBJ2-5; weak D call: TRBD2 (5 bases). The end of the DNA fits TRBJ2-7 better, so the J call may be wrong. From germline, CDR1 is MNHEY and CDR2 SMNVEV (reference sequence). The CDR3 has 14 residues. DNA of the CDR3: TGTGCCAGCAGATCGACTAACAATCACTACGAGCAGTACTTC. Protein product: CASRSTNNHYEQYF.

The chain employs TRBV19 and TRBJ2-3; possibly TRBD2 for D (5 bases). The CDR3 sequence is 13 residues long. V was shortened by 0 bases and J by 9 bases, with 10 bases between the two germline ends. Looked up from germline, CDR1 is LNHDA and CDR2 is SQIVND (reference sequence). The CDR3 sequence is CASSIDPGGTQYF. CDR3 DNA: TGTGCCAGTAGTATAGATCCCGGCGGGACGCAGTATTTT.

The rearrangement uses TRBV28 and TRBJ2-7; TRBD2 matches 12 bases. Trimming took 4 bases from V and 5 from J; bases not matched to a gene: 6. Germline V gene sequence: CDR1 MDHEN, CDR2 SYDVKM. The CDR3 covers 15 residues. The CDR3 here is CASSSSSGRVNEQYF. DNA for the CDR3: TGTGCCAGCAGTTCCTCTAGCGGGAGGGTTAACGAGCAGTACTTC.

CDR3 in amino acids: CASSYGLLGEQYF. The CDR3 bases are TGTGCCAGCAGTTACGGACTTCTGGGGGAGCAGTACTTC. The V gene is TRBV28, the J gene TRBJ2-5; D assignment may be TRBD1 or TRBD2 (5 bases each). V was trimmed by 4 bases and J by 11 bases, leaving 17 bases between them. The CDR3 length is 13 residues. Germline V lookup: CDR1 MDHEN, CDR2 SYDVKM. Using reference TRBV28 and TRBJ2-5 for the parts outside the CDR3, the full variable domain is DVKVTQSSRYLVKRTGEKVFLECVQDMDHENMFWYRQDPGLGLRLIYFSYDVKMKEKGDIPEGYSVSREKKERFSLILESASTNQTSMYLCASSYGLLGEQYFGPGTRLLVL.

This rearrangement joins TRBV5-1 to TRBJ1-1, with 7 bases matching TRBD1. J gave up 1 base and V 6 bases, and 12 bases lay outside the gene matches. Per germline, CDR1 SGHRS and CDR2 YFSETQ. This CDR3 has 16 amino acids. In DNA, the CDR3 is TGCGCCAGCACCAGAATCTTCGGACAGGCGAACACTGAAGCTTTCTTT. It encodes CASTRIFGQANTEAFF.

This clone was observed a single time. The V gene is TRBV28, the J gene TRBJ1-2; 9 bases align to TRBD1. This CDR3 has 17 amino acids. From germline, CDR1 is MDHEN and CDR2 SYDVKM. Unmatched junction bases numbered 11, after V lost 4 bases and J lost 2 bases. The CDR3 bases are TGTGCCAGCAGTTCCCCCCCTTCGGGACAGGGAAACTATGGCTACACCTTC. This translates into CASSSPPSGQGNYGYTF.

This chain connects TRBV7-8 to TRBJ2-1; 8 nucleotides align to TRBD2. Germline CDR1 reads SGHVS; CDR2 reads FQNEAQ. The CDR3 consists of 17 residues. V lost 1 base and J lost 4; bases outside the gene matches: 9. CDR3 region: CASSLGSGIEEYNEQFF. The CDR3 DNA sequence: TGTGCCAGCAGCTTAGGTAGCGGGATCGAGGAATACAATGAGCAGTTCTTC.

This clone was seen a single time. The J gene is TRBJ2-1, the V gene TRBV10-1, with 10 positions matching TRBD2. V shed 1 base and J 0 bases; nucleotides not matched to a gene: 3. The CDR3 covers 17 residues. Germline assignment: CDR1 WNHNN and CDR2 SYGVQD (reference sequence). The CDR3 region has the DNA TGCGCCAGCAGTGAGTATTCTAGCGGGAGCTCCTACAATGAGCAGTTCTTC. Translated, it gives CASSEYSSGSSYNEQFF.

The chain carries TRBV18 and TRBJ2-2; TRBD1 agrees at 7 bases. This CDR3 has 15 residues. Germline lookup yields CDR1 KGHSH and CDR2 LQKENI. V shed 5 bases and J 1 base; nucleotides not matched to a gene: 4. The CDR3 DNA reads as TGTGCCAGCTCATCCTGGGACAGGAACACCGGGGAGCTGTTTTTT. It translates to CASSSWDRNTGELFF.

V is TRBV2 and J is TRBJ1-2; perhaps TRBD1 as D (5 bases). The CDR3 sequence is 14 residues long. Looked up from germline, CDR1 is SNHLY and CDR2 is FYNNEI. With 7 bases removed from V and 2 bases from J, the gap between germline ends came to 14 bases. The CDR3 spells CASKAGRENYGYTF. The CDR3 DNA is TGTGCCAGCAAAGCGGGACGGGAAAACTATGGCTACACCTTC.

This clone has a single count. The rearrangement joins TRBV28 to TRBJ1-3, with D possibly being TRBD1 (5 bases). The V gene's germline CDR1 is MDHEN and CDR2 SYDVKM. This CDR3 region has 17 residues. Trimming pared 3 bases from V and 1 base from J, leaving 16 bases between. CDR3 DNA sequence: TGTGCCAGCAGTTTGTTCCAGGGAGCCCAATCTGGAAACACCATATATTTT. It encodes CASSLFQGAQSGNTIYF.